A single sample gave rise to the 14 T cell receptor beta chains below, sequenced in a study of Graves' ophthalmopathy and Graves' hyperthyroidism. The sequenced template was RNA, covering the TCR beta CDR3 region. HTBI-primed RT-PCR formed the first round, and a multiplex PCR formed the second. TCRdb independently ran MiXCR on the multiplex PCR reads; one entry per CDR3 protein. There are around 400,000 distinct CDR3 sequences in the sample; about 17% occur only once, and 1.6% lies in the top ten. Sequencing was done on a sample of peripheral blood. Receptors originate from a woman aged 18-30 years with Graves' ophthalmopathy.

CDR3 protein: CASSNQREGHEQYF. CDR3 DNA: TGTGCCAGCAGCAATCAGCGGGAGGGCCATGAGCAGTACTTC. V is TRBV6-2 or TRBV6-3 and J is TRBJ2-7; TRBD2 matches 10 bases. Germline V gives CDR1 MNHEY, CDR2 SVGEGT. V lost 6 bases, J lost 7 bases, and 9 bases stayed unmatched. This CDR3 region has 14 residues.

This chain joins TRBV28 and TRBJ2-7; perhaps D is TRBD1 or TRBD2 (6 bases each). The germline CDR1 and CDR2 sequences are MDHEN and SYDVKM. CDR3 length: 15 residues. With 4 bases removed from V and 7 bases from J, the gap between germline ends came to 20 bases. CDR3 loop: CASSSPMRGAGEQYF. The CDR3 nucleotides are TGTGCCAGCAGTTCTCCTATGAGGGGGGCTGGGGAGCAGTACTTC.

This clonotype appeared many times. The rearrangement links TRBV20-1 to TRBJ1-1, with 9 bases lining up with TRBD1. The CDR3 totals 12 residues. V lost 7 bases, J lost 7 bases, and 7 bases stayed unmatched. Germline CDR1 DFQATT, CDR2 SNEGSKA (reference sequence). The CDR3 spells CSGGTGSGEAFF. CDR3 in DNA: TGCAGTGGAGGGACAGGGTCGGGTGAAGCTTTCTTT.

This clonotype was observed a single time. The CDR3 region is CASSYAGGRGYTF. In DNA, the CDR3 is TGTGCCAGCAGTTACGCCGGGGGCCGGGGCTACACCTTC. V gene TRBV6-2 or TRBV6-3 combines with J gene TRBJ1-2, with a possible D match to TRBD1 (6 bases). Germline V gene data show CDR1 as MNHEY and CDR2 as SVGEGT. V was shortened by 2 bases and J by 8 bases, with 12 bases between the two germline ends. The CDR3 sequence is 13 residues long.

There are many counts of this clonotype. The rearrangement joins TRBV6-2 or TRBV6-3 to TRBJ2-5, with D maybe TRBD2 (6 bases). Between the trimmed V and J ends, which lost 6 bases and 5 bases, there was a span of 10 bases. This CDR3 comprises 12 residues. Germline-derived CDR1 and CDR2 are MNHEY and SVGEGT. Written as DNA, the CDR3 is TGTGCCAGCAGGTTGGGGACTGAGACCCAGTACTTC. Its translation is CASRLGTETQYF.

This clonotype has at least ten counts. The chain is built from TRBV9 and TRBJ1-2, with 7 nucleotides matching TRBD1. The CDR3 spans 15 residues. V was pared by 0 bases and J by 1 base, with 3 bases of the junction left unmatched. Per germline, CDR1 SGDLS and CDR2 YYNGEE. In DNA, the CDR3 is TGTGCCAGCAGCGTAGGGACAGGTCTTAACTATGGCTACACCTTC. Residues: CASSVGTGLNYGYTF.

This chain connects TRBV30 to TRBJ2-5, with D perhaps TRBD1 (6 bases). The CDR3 is 12 amino acids. Trimming pared 6 bases from V and 2 bases from J, leaving 10 bases between. Germline lookup yields CDR1 GTSNPN and CDR2 SVGIG (reference sequence). The CDR3 bases are TGTGCCTGCATCAGGGGACAAGAGACCCAGTACTTC. Its protein is CACIRGQETQYF.

CDR3 nucleotide sequence: TGCAGTCATCTCAGGGGTGGAGAGACCCAGTACTTC. It specifies CSHLRGGETQYF. The rearrangement joins TRBV29-1 to TRBJ2-5; weak D call: TRBD1 (6 bases). The CDR3 runs 12 residues. Germline V gives CDR1 SQVTM, CDR2 ANQGSEA.

This clonotype was recorded many times. The chain uses TRBV6-5 and TRBJ2-5, with 11 bases matching TRBD2. Germline V gene data show CDR1 as MNHEY and CDR2 as SVGAGI. The CDR3 runs to 15 residues. V lost 2 bases and J lost 5; bases outside the gene matches: 4. The chain's CDR3 is CASSYTSGSWETQYF. The CDR3 DNA follows: TGTGCCAGCAGTTACACTAGCGGGAGTTGGGAGACCCAGTACTTC.

Many counts were recorded for this clonotype. V gene TRBV28 combines with J gene TRBJ2-7, with 9 bases that match TRBD1. This CDR3 is 15 amino acids long. Germline lookup yields CDR1 MDHEN and CDR2 SYDVKM. With V trimmed by 5 bases and J by 2 bases, 7 bases remained unmatched. CDR3 protein: CASSQYRGRPYEQYF. The CDR3 DNA sequence: TGTGCCAGCAGTCAATACAGGGGGCGACCCTACGAGCAGTACTTC.

This clonotype was detected ten times or more. V is TRBV28 and J is TRBJ2-7, with D possibly being TRBD2 (6 bases). V was trimmed by 3 bases and J by 6 bases, leaving 15 bases between them. CDR1 is MDHEN, CDR2 SYDVKM, per germline. The CDR3 totals 14 residues. This CDR3 is CASSFGGQLGEQYF. CDR3 sequence (DNA): TGTGCCAGCAGTTTTGGAGGGCAGTTGGGCGAGCAGTACTTC.

This clonotype was picked up many times. The chain is built from TRBV15 and TRBJ1-6; D perhaps matches TRBD1 (5 bases). The V gene's germline CDR1 is LNHNV and CDR2 YYDKDF (reference sequence). The CDR3 loop spans 15 amino acids. V lost 3 bases to trimming and J lost 7 bases, with 13 bases between them. This CDR3 is CATSRPGTLNSPLHF. DNA of the CDR3: TGTGCCACCAGCAGGCCAGGGACCCTAAATTCACCCCTCCACTTT.

At least ten counts were recorded for this clonotype. This chain joins TRBV6-5 and TRBJ2-5, with TRBD2 identical over 7 bases. Germline assignment: CDR1 MNHEY and CDR2 SVGAGI. This CDR3 has 17 residues. Germline trimming cut 0 bases from V and 1 base from J; bases unmatched to any gene: 8. The CDR3 nucleotides are TGTGCCAGCAGTTACTCACGGCTAGCGGTAGCCCAAGAGACCCAGTACTTC. Translating it yields CASSYSRLAVAQETQYF.

In this sample, this clonotype turned up many times. The chain carries TRBV19 and TRBJ1-2; D is undetermined. V was shortened by 8 bases and J by 5 bases, with 12 bases between the two germline ends. CDR1 LNHDA and CDR2 SQIVND come from the germline V gene (reference sequence). CDR3 length: 12 amino acids. The CDR3 loop reads CASSDFPYGYTF. The DNA for the CDR3 is TGTGCCAGTTCGGACTTCCCATATGGCTACACCTTC. The whole variable domain, filled in from reference TRBV19 and TRBJ1-2, reads DGGITQSPKYLFRKEGQNVTLSCEQNLNHDAMYWYRQDPGQGLRLIYYSQIVNDFQKGDIAEGYSVSREKKESFPLTVTSAQKNPTAFYLCASSDFPYGYTFGSGTRLTVV.